The clone carrying this T cell receptor beta chain was seen ten or more times. Time point reported: sample taken at primary tumor resection. Whole RNA from tumor, nontumor lung or frozen PBMC was sequenced unsorted. The presence of a unique molecular identifier marked each TCR cDNA molecule. A single record per CDR3 protein comes from TCRdb applying MiXCR to the 5' RACE reads. Altogether 20,000 to 30,000 distinct CDR3 sequences are present, 10% to 15% being singletons, with the ten largest covering less than 30%. The sample comes from a study of spatial heterogeneity in lung cancer. From germline, CDR1 is MNHEY and CDR2 SVGAGI. The CDR3 consists of 14 residues. V was shortened by 4 bases and J by 5 bases, with 14 bases between the two germline ends.

The material was PBMCs, obtained at surgery. This clonotype was sampled from a female donor with early-stage non-small cell lung cancer. The chain uses TRBV6-5 and TRBJ2-5; D unresolved. The CDR3 bases are TGTGCCAGCAGTTCTCTGGGTGGTTGGGAGACCCAGTACTTC. Translating gives CASSSLGGWETQYF.